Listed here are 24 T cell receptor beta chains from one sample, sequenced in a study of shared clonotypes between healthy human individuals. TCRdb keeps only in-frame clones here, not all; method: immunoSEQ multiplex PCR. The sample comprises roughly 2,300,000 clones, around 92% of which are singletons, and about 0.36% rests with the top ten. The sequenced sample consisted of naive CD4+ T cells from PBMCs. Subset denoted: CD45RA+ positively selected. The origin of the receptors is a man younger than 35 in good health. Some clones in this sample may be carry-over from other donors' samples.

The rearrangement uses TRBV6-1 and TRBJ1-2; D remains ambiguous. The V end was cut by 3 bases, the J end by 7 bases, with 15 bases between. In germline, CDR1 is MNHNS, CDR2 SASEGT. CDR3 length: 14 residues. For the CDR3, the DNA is TGTGCCAGCAGTGAGACGAGAACGGCTTCTGGCTACACCTTC. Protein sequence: CASSETRTASGYTF.

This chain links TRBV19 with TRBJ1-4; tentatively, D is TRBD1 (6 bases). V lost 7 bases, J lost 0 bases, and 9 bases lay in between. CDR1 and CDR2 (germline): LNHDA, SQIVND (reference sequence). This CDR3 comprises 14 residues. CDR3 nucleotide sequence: TGTGCCAGTACCAGGGGTACAACTAATGAAAAACTGTTTTTT. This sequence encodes CASTRGTTNEKLFF. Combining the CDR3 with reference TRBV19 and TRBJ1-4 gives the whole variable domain DGGITQSPKYLFRKEGQNVTLSCEQNLNHDAMYWYRQDPGQGLRLIYYSQIVNDFQKGDIAEGYSVSREKKESFPLTVTSAQKNPTAFYLCASTRGTTNEKLFFGSGTQLSVL.

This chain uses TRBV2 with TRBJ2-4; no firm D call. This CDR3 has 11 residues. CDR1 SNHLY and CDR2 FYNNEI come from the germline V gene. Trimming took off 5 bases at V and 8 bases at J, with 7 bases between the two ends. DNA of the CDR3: TGTGCCAGCAGTCAGTCGGACATTCAGTACTTC. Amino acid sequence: CASSQSDIQYF.

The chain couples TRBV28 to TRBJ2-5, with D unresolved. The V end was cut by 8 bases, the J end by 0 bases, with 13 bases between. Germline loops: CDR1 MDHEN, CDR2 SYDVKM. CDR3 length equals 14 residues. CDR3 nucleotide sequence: TGTGCCAGCCGACACGCTGGGAACCAAGAGACCCAGTACTTC. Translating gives CASRHAGNQETQYF.

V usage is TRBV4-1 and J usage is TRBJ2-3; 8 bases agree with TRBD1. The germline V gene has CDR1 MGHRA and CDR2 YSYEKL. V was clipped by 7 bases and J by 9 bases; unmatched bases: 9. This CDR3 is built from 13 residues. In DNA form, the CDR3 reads TGCGCCAGCAAACAGGGGGGCATGATAACGCAGTATTTT. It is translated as CASKQGGMITQYF.

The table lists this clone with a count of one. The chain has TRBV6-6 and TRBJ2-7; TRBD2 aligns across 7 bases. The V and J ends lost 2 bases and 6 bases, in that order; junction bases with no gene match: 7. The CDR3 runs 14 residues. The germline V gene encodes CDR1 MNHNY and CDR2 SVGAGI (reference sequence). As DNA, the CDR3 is TGTGCCAGCAGTTACCTTGCGGGAGTTACCGAGCAGTACTTC. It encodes CASSYLAGVTEQYF.

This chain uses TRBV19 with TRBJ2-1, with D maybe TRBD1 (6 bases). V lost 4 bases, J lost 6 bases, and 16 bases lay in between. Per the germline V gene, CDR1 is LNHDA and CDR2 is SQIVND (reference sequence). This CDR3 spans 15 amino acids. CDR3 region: CASSRRRGRSNEQFF. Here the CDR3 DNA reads TGTGCCAGTAGTAGACGCAGGGGCAGGAGCAATGAGCAGTTCTTC. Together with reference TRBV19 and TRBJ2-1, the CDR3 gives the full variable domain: DGGITQSPKYLFRKEGQNVTLSCEQNLNHDAMYWYRQDPGQGLRLIYYSQIVNDFQKGDIAEGYSVSREKKESFPLTVTSAQKNPTAFYLCASSRRRGRSNEQFFGPGTRLTVL.

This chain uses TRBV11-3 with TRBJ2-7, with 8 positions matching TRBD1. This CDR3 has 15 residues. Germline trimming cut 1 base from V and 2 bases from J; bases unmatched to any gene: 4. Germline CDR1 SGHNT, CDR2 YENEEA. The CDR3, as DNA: TGTGCCAGCAGCTTAGCCGGGACAGGCGCCTACGAGCAGTACTTC. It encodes CASSLAGTGAYEQYF.

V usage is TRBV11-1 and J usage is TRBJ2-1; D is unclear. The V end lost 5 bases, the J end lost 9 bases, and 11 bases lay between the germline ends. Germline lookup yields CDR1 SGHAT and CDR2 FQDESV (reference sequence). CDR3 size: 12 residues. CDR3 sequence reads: CASSKKAFEQFF. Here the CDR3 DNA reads TGTGCCAGCAGCAAAAAGGCCTTTGAGCAGTTCTTC. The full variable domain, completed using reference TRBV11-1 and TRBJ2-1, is EAEVAQSPRYKITEKSQAVAFWCDPISGHATLYWYRQILGQGPELLVQFQDESVVDDSQLPKDRFSAERLKGVDSTLKIQPAELGDSAMYLCASSKKAFEQFFGPGTRLTVL.

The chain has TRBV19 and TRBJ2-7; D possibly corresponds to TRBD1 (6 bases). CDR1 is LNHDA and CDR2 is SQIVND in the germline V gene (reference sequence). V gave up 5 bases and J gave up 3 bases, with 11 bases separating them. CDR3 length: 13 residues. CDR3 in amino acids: CASSSKTGYEQYF. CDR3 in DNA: TGTGCCAGTAGTTCCAAGACAGGCTACGAGCAGTACTTC.

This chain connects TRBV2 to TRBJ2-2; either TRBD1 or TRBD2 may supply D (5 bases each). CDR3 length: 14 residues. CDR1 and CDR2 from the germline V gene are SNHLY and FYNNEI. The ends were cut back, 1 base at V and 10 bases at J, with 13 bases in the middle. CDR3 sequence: CASSEGDLWQELFF. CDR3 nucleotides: TGTGCCAGCAGTGAAGGGGACCTCTGGCAGGAGCTGTTTTTT.

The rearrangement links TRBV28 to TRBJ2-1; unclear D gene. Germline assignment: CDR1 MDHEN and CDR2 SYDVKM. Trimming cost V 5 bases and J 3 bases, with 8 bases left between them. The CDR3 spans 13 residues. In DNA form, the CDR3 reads TGTGCCAGCAGTCTCGACCACTACAATGAGCAGTTCTTC. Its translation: CASSLDHYNEQFF.

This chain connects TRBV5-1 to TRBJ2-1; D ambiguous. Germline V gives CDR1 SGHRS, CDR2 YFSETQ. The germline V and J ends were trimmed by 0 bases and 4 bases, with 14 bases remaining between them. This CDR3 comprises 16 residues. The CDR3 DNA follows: TGCGCCAGCAGCTTGGGTCATGGTGGGCTATACAATGAGCAGTTCTTC. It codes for CASSLGHGGLYNEQFF.

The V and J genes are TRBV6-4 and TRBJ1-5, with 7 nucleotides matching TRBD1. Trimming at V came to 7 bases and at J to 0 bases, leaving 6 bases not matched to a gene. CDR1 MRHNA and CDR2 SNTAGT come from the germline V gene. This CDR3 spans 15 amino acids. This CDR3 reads CASIGDRGSNQPQHF. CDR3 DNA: TGTGCCAGCATTGGGGACAGAGGTAGCAATCAGCCCCAGCATTTT.

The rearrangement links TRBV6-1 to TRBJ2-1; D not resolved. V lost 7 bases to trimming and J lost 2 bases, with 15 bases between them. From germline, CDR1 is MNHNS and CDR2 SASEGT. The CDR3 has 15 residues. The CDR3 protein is CASIILVGPYNEQFF. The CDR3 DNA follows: TGTGCCAGCATAATCCTGGTAGGCCCCTACAATGAGCAGTTCTTC.

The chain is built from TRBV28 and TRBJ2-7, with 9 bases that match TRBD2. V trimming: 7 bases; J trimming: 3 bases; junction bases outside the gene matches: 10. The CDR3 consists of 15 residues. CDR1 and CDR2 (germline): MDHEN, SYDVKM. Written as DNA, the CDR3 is TGTGCCAGCACCCGGGAGGCGGGAGGGTTCTACGAGCAGTACTTC. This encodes CASTREAGGFYEQYF.

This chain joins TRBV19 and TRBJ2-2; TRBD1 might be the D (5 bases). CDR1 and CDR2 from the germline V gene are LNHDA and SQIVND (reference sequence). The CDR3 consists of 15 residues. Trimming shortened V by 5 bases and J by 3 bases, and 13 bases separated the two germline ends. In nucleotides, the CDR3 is TGTGCCAGTAGTTCTAGGGGCGGCTACACCGGGGAGCTGTTTTTT. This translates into CASSSRGGYTGELFF.

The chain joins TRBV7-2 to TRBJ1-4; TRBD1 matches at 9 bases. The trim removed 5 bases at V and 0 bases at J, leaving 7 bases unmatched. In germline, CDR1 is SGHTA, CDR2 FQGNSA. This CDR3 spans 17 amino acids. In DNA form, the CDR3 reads TGTGCCAGCAGCCCCGGGACAGGGCGTGCAACTAATGAAAAACTGTTTTTT. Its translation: CASSPGTGRATNEKLFF. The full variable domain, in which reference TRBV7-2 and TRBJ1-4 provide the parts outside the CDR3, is GAGVSQSPSNKVTEKGKDVELRCDPISGHTALYWYRQSLGQGLEFLIYFQGNSAPDKSGLPSDRFSAERTGGSVSTLTIQRTQQEDSAVYLCASSPGTGRATNEKLFFGSGTQLSVL.

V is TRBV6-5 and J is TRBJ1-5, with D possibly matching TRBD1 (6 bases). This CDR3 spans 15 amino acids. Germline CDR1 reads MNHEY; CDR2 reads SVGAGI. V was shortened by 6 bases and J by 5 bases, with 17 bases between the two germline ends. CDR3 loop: CASRPTGSGHQPQHF. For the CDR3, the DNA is TGTGCCAGCAGGCCTACAGGGTCGGGCCATCAGCCCCAGCATTTT.

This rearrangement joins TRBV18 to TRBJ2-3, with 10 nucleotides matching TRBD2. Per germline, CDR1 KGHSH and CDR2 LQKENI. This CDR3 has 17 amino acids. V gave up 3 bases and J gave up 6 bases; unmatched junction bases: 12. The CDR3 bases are TGTGCCAGCTCACCTCGGAAGCGGGAGGGCCCTCCGGATACGCAGTATTTT. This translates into CASSPRKREGPPDTQYF.

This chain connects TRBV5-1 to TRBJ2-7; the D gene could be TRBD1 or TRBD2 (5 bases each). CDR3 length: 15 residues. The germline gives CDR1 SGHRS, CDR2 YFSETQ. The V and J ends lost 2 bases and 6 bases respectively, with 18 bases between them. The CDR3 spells CASSLVVRGGGEQYF. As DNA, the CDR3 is TGCGCCAGCAGCTTAGTGGTTCGCGGTGGGGGCGAGCAGTACTTC.

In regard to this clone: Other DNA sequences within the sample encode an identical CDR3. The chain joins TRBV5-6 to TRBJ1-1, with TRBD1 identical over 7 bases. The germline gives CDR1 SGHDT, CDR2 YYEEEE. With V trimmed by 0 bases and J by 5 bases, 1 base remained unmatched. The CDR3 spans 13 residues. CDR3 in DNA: TGTGCCAGCAGCTTGGACAGGGGTACTGAAGCTTTCTTT. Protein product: CASSLDRGTEAFF.

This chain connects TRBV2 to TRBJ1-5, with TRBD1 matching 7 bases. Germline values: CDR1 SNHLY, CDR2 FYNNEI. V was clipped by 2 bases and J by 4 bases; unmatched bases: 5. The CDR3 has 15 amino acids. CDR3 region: CASSEQGVVNQPQHF. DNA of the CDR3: TGTGCCAGCAGTGAACAGGGGGTGGTAAATCAGCCCCAGCATTTT.

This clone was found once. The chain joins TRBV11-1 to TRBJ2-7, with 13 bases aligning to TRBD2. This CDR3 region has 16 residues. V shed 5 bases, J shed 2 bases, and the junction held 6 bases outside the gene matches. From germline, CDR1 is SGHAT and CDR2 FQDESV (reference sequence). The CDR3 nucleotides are TGTGCCAGCAGCACGCGGACTAGCGGGAGACCCTACGAGCAGTACTTC. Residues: CASSTRTSGRPYEQYF.